Described below is a single T cell receptor beta chain sequence and its context. This clonotype was detected only a few times. Its antigen remains undetermined. Relative to the germline gene, one junction end is altered; a read error may explain this. This entry comes from a study of blood T cells in healthy people across ages (dated by TCRdb to the mid-2010s). For context, the study as a whole: Template switching captured roughly one uniquely barcoded TCR beta cDNA molecule per two T cells in model experiments. Using deep sequencing normalized with unique cDNA molecular identifiers, the study measured how TCR beta repertoire diversity changes with age. The donors were divided into four age groups: young (average around 16 years), middle-aged (roughly 40), aged (approximately 59) and long-lived (82). Two additional independent replicas of 1 million unique cDNA reads from the same blood draw were analyzed for two donors (one aged 18 to 29 and one aged 80 or older).

Taken from cysteine to phenylalanine, the CDR3 has 17 residues. The read is trimmed to its CDR3 DNA, 51 bases read in frame from base 1. From a lookup of the germline V gene, CDR1 and CDR2 are SGHTA and FQGNSA. The library was made by 5' RACE. Sequencing used an Illumina HiSeq 2500. The second PCR ran for roughly 6 to 11 cycles and used a J-beta primer mix along with a sample-barcoded 5' primer. A unique molecular identifier was introduced onto each TCR beta cDNA molecule by a template-switch 5' adaptor carrying 12 random nucleotides. Each sample yielded at least 2.5 million CDR3-containing paired-end reads. First-strand cDNA was synthesized from all RNA with the Mint cDNA synthesis kit, primed by a TRBC-specific oligonucleotide. Following uracil-DNA glycosylase treatment, a first 18-cycle PCR with universal primers M1SS and BC2_uni_R was performed on all cDNA. On the authors' methods: Normalization of each sample was performed by random selection of 1 million high-quality reads, each carrying a distinct molecular identifier. Instead of being binned into consensus sequences, reads that shared molecular identifiers were thrown out. MiTCR, set to a Q25 quality threshold and the strictest error-elimination algorithm, was used for CDR3 identification, clonotype clustering and error correction. A nonparametric unseen species model with Euler transformation was used to estimate lower-bound total TCR beta diversity. TCRdb handled the public reads itself, with Q25 trimming in fastp and clone calling in MiXCR, and kept productive beta chains. Duplicate CDR3 protein sequences are folded into a single record with the most common DNA and genes. These V and J calls are TCRdb output, not the study's own analysis. This sample gives about 500,000 distinct CDR3 sequences in total; less than 25% of them show up just once. The ten top clones hold 8.7% of the sample.

The paper's findings and limits, for the study overall: There was a strong correlation between observed TCR beta diversity and the percentage of naive T cells measured by flow cytometry. Estimates of total diversity based on one million sequenced T cells were considered lower bounds and underestimates. As age increased, observed TCR beta diversity per million T cells dropped in a roughly linear way, and a significant reduction was already evident by age around 41. Compared with the aged group, more naive CD4+ T cells, fewer expanded clones and increased TCR diversity were shown by the long-lived group, suggesting age selection. Since profiling was done on bulk unsorted PBMCs, naive and antigen-experienced compartments could not be conclusively compared. Donor CMV infection status was unknown, potentially confounding age-related changes in expanded clonotypes.

The roughly 38 donors, aged 6 to 90 years, were systemically healthy Caucasian individuals from Russia. Each donor gave about 9.7 milliliters of peripheral blood, drawn into EDTA-treated Vacutainer tubes. PBMCs were isolated by Ficoll-Paque density-gradient centrifugation, with at least 6.5 million obtained per sample. Trizol reagent was used to extract total RNA from the PBMCs, yielding at least 5.5 micrograms per sample. For every donor, flow cytometry on a PBMC aliquot measured the percentage of naive CD45RAhigh/CD27high T cells. This sample was shared with a second study, whose subject was T cells of mothers and their children. As described in the second report: Donors were nine systemically healthy Caucasian individuals: three mothers and their six children. cDNA synthesis used all of the extracted RNA, with roughly 1.5 ug of RNA in each 15 ul reaction. Sample barcodes and 2-4 random nucleotides were added via the M1S primer in the second PCR. Over 9.5 million TCR beta CDR3 reads were obtained for each mother, and around 2.7 million reads were obtained for each child. Thymic selection shapes the output of TCR recombination in a similar way in related and unrelated pairs, and inherited differences have a minor effect. Normalized repertoire overlap in related mother-child pairs was always slightly higher than in unrelated mother-child pairs, but the difference was never significant. With a sensitivity of roughly 93 clones per million clonotypes, no persistent microchimeric T cell clones were detected. Deep NGS was used in the study to compare the TCR beta repertoires of mothers and children and to look for features that separate related mother-child pairs from unrelated individuals. The mean age was around 40 +/- 4 years for the mothers and around 10 +/- 4 years for the children. After adapter ligation was performed with NEBNext reagents, the libraries were sequenced on an Illumina HiSeq 2000 with 100+100 nt paired-end reads. Mother and child libraries were prepared a month apart and sequenced in separate runs to prevent cross-contamination. For each donor, between roughly 500,000 and 2,100,000 distinct TCR beta clonotypes were identified. Naive TCR beta clonotypes were estimated from low-frequency clonotypes matched to each donor's FACS-determined naive share, without sorting.

The source of this sequence is a boy aged 5-17 years in good health. Sample: blood. The chain employs TRBV7-2 and TRBJ2-1, with 7 bases matching TRBD1. The CDR3 protein sequence reads: CASSLEGQISSYNEQLF. Read as DNA, the sequence is TGTGCCAGCAGCTTAGAGGGACAGATTAGCTCCTACAATGAGCAGCTCTTC.